The table lists the clone carrying this T cell receptor (beta chain) with a few counts. Its cognate antigen is unknown. The data originate from a study of T cell responses to AZD1222 COVID-19 vaccine. On the study more broadly: Investigators merged groups given second doses at roughly 4 or roughly 12 weeks. Study-wide points: Close to half of all spike-specific TCRs reportedly target regions of the variants that are unmutated. The donors showed a predominance of white British ancestry and of females, with possible underestimation of clonal diversity. Rises in breadth and depth of Spike-specific TCRs came after two AZD1222 doses.

The protocol was immunoSEQ multiplex PCR, while the TCRdb copy is restricted to in-frame clones and leaves out a portion. The table has around 65,000 clones, about 70% seen once. The CDR3 is 16 residues long. CDR1 is SGHTA and CDR2 is FQGNSA in the germline V gene. V was pared by 2 bases and J by 1 base, with 12 bases between. V is TRBV7-2 and J is TRBJ1-3; D is undetermined. This sample comprised peripheral blood, obtained on day 0 of AZD1222 vaccination. The clonotype was recovered from an adult in good health. The CDR3 is CASSLTPSVSGNTIYF. The CDR3 DNA is TGTGCCAGCAGCTTAACCCCTTCAGTTTCTGGAAACACCATATATTTT.